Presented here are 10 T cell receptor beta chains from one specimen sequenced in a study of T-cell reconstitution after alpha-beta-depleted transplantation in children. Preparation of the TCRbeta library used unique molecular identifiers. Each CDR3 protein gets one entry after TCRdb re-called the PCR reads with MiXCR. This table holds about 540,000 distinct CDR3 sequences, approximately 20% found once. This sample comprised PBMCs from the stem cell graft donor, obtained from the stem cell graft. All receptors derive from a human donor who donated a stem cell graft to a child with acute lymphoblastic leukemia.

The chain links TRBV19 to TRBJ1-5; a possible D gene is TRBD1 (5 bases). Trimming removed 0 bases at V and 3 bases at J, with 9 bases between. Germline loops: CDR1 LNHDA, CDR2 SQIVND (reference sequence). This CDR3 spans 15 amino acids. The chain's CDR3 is CASSIEAGNNQPQHF. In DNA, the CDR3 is TGTGCCAGTAGTATAGAGGCAGGGAACAATCAGCCCCAGCATTTT. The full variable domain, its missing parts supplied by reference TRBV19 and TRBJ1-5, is DGGITQSPKYLFRKEGQNVTLSCEQNLNHDAMYWYRQDPGQGLRLIYYSQIVNDFQKGDIAEGYSVSREKKESFPLTVTSAQKNPTAFYLCASSIEAGNNQPQHFGDGTRLSIL.

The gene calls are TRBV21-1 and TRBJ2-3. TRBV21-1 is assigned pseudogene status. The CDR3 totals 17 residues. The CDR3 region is CASSKAAAMRSTDTQYF. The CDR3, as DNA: TGTGCCAGCAGCAAAGCGGCGGCAATGCGTAGCACAGATACGCAGTATTTT.

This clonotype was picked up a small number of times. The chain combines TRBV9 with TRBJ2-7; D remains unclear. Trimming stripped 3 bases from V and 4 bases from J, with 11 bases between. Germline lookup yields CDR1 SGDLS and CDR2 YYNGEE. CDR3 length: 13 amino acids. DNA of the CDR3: TGTGCCAGCAGCGCCAAAATCGATTACGAGCAGTACTTC. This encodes CASSAKIDYEQYF.

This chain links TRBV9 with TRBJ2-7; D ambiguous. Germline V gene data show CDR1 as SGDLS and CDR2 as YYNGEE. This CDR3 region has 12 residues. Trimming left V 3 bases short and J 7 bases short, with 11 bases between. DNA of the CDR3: TGTGCCAGCAGCGGGTATCTGGGTGAGCAGTACTTC. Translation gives CASSGYLGEQYF.

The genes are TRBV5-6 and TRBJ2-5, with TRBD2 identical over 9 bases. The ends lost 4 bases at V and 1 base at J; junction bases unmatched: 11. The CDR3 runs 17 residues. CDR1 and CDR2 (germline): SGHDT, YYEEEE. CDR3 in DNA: TGTGCCAGCAGCGCGGGACTGTTAGCGGGAGTCCAAGAGACCCAGTACTTC. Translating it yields CASSAGLLAGVQETQYF.

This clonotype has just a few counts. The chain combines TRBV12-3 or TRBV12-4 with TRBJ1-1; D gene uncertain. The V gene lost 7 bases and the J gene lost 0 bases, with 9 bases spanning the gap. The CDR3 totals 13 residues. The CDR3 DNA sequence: TGTGCCAGCATTCTTGCACTGAACACTGAAGCTTTCTTT. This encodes CASILALNTEAFF.

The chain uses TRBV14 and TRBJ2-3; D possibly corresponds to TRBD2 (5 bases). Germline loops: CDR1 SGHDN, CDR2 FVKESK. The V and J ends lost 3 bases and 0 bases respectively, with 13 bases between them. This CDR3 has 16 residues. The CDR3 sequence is CASSQWSGGSTDTQYF. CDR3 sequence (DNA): TGTGCCAGCAGCCAGTGGAGCGGAGGTAGCACAGATACGCAGTATTTT.

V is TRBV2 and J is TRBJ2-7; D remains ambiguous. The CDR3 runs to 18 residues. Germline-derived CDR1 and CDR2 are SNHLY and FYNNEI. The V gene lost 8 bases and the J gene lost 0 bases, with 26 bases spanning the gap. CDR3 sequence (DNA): TGTGCCAGCTGCCCGGAGAATCCTATTTTTGGGGACTCCTACGAGCAGTACTTC. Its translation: CASCPENPIFGDSYEQYF.

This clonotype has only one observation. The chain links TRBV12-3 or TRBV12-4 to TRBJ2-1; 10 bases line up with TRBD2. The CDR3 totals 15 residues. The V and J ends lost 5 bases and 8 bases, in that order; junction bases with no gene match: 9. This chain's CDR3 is CASSHGTSDLHEQFF. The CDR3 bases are TGTGCCAGCAGTCACGGGACTAGCGATTTGCATGAGCAGTTCTTC.

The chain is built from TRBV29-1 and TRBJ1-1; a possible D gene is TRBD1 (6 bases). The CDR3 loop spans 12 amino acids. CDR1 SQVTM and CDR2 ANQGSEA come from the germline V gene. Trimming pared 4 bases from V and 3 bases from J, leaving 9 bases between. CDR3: CSVVAGDTEAFF. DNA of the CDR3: TGCAGCGTTGTTGCAGGGGACACTGAAGCTTTCTTT.